These 7 T cell receptor beta chains share one sample of origin, sequenced in a study of PD-1 blockade in classical Hodgkin lymphoma. Sequenced by immunoSEQ multiplex PCR; TCRdb stores in-frame clones only, minus some. The table shows some 35,000 clones, with more than 85% occurring only once. Time point here: newly diagnosed, previously untreated cHL patient sample. Using magnetic negative selection, the CD4+ T cells were separated out of thawed PBMCs. The sequencing sample was made of CD4+ T cells from blood. The receptors were sampled from a human donor with classical Hodgkin lymphoma.

The chain employs TRBV28 and TRBJ1-4; the D is unclear. CDR3 length: 15 residues. Germline lookup yields CDR1 MDHEN and CDR2 SYDVKM. With 6 bases removed from V and 5 bases from J, the gap between germline ends came to 16 bases. CDR3 sequence: CASSPLGQRNEKLFF. In DNA, the CDR3 is TGTGCCAGCAGCCCATTAGGGCAAAGAAATGAAAAACTGTTTTTT. Combining the CDR3 with reference TRBV28 and TRBJ1-4 gives the whole variable domain DVKVTQSSRYLVKRTGEKVFLECVQDMDHENMFWYRQDPGLGLRLIYFSYDVKMKEKGDIPEGYSVSREKKERFSLILESASTNQTSMYLCASSPLGQRNEKLFFGSGTQLSVL.

This clone has just a few counts. The gene calls are TRBV29-1 and TRBJ1-1, with D possibly matching TRBD1 (5 bases). CDR3 length equals 12 residues. Germline V CDR1 and CDR2: SQVTM, ANQGSEA. V dropped 3 bases and J dropped 12 bases, with 17 bases sitting between them. CDR3 residues: CSVDRIGTESFF. CDR3 DNA: TGCAGCGTTGACCGTATCGGGACGGAGTCTTTCTTT.

J is TRBJ2-4 and V is TRBV7-9; D tentatively fits TRBD1 or TRBD2 (5 bases each). Germline V CDR1 and CDR2: SEHNR, FQNEAQ (reference sequence). The CDR3 length is 16 residues. Trimming took 2 bases from V and 7 from J, leaving 18 bases between them. CDR3 nucleotide sequence: TGTGCCAGCAGCTTATTTCTATGGGGGAGTGAGAACATTCAGTACTTC. As protein: CASSLFLWGSENIQYF.

The V gene is TRBV7-9, the J gene TRBJ2-7; 10 nucleotides line up with TRBD1. V lost 5 bases, J lost 6 bases, and 7 bases stayed unmatched. There are 14 residues in the CDR3. The germline CDR1 and CDR2 sequences are SEHNR and FQNEAQ (reference sequence). In DNA form, the CDR3 reads TGTGCCAGCAGCCCCGGGACAGGGGATCTCGAGCAGTACTTC. Its translation is CASSPGTGDLEQYF.

This chain uses TRBV20-1 with TRBJ2-1; no definite D call. The V gene's germline CDR1 is DFQATT and CDR2 SNEGSKA (reference sequence). The V end was cut by 2 bases, the J end by 7 bases, with 3 bases between. This CDR3 has 10 residues. Here the CDR3 DNA reads TGCAGTGCTAGAAGGAATGAGCAGTTCTTC. Its protein product is CSARRNEQFF.

The J gene is TRBJ2-7, the V gene TRBV7-6, with TRBD1 matching 10 bases. Germline CDR1 SGHVS, CDR2 FNYEAQ. The V and J ends lost 5 bases and 0 bases, in that order; junction bases with no gene match: 16. This CDR3 is 19 amino acids long. For the CDR3, the DNA is TGTGCCAGCAGCCAACGCCCTAATACGGGACAGGGGCTCTCCTACGAGCAGTACTTC. As protein: CASSQRPNTGQGLSYEQYF. Full variable domain (outside the CDR3, taken from reference TRBV7-6 and TRBJ2-7): GAGVSQSPRYKVTKRGQDVALRCDPISGHVSLYWYRQALGQGPEFLTYFNYEAQQDKSGLPNDRFSAERPEGSISTLTIQRTEQRDSAMYRCASSQRPNTGQGLSYEQYFGPGTRLTVT.

The V and J genes are TRBV6-6 and TRBJ2-1, with D possibly being TRBD2 (5 bases). Trimming shortened V by 0 bases and J by 15 bases, and 15 bases separated the two germline ends. The CDR3 totals 13 residues. CDR1 MNHNY and CDR2 SVGAGI come from the germline V gene (reference sequence). Here the CDR3 DNA reads TGTGCCAGCAGTTACTCGGACTCCCCTGTTGGGTTCTTC. The encoded protein is CASSYSDSPVGFF.